This T cell receptor beta chain was profiled in a study of T cells in Graves' hyperthyroidism and ophthalmopathy. The CDR3 length is 12 residues. The V and J ends lost 0 bases and 6 bases respectively, with 8 bases between them. Germline values: CDR1 SQVTM, CDR2 ANQGSEA. Among the patients, aged 18 to 65, hyperthyroidism was newly diagnosed and had lasted under 2 months. Uncontrolled infections, other autoimmune diseases, pregnancy or lactation led to exclusion of patients. Authors of the study amplified TCR beta CDR3 regions from RNA transcripts. The primer set for the first-round RT-PCR of the TCR CDR3 was HTBI. TCRdb reprocessed the multiplex PCR reads via MiXCR and lists one record per CDR3 protein. The sample has about 49,000 distinct CDR3 sequences, around 55% seen once. Remarks on this clonotype: The antigen is unknown.

Points from the study as a whole: Most thyroid clonotypes expanded above 0.001 appeared in blood too.

The clonotype comes from a young man with Graves' hyperthyroidism. The rearrangement joins TRBV29-1 to TRBJ1-1; the D is unclear. The material sequenced was peripheral blood or thyroid tissue (not recorded which). DNA of the CDR3: TGCAGCGTTGAAGATGCGTACGCTGAAGCTTTCTTT. This encodes CSVEDAYAEAFF.